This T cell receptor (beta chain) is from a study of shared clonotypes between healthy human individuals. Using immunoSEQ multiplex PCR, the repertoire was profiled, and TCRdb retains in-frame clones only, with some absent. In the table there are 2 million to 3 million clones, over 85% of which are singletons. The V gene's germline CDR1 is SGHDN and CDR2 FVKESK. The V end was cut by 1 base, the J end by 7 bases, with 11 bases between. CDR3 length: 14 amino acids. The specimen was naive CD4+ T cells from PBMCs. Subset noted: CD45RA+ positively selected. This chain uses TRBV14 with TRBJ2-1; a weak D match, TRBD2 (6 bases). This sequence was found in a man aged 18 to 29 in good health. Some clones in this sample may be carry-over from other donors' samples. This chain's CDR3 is CASSQVASVNEQFF. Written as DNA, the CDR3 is TGTGCCAGCAGCCAAGTCGCTAGCGTAAATGAGCAGTTCTTC.